This TCR beta chain was found in a study of untreated major depressive disorder. Sequencing used immunoSEQ multiplex PCR; TCRdb keeps in-frame clones, though not all of them. The sample lists around 23,000 clones, about 89% occurring once. Each depressed patient was matched pairwise with a non-depressed control on sex, age, current smoking status and body mass index. For at least 8 weeks, patients took no psychiatric medication. This clone was seen a handful of times. Sequenced material: CD4+ T cells from PBMCs. This TCR derives from a woman under 40 with major depressive disorder.

The CDR3 is CSARPGQKLFF. The CDR3 DNA sequence: TGCAGTGCTAGACCGGGACAAAAACTGTTTTTT. The gene calls are TRBV20-1 and TRBJ1-4, with D maybe TRBD1 (5 bases). The V end lost 2 bases, the J end lost 9 bases, and 7 bases lay between the germline ends. This CDR3 is built from 11 residues. Germline lookup yields CDR1 DFQATT and CDR2 SNEGSKA (reference sequence).